The 3 T cell receptor beta chains in this list originate from one sample, sequenced in a study of T-cell reconstitution after alpha-beta-depleted transplantation in children. Unique molecular identifiers were incorporated during preparation of the TCRbeta library. TCRdb itself ran the PCR reads through MiXCR, one entry per CDR3 protein. The repertoire holds 90,000 to 150,000 distinct CDR3 sequences, roughly 23% seen once, with roughly a tenth in the top ten. Sequenced here: PBMCs, mostly from graft donor cells, sampled 180 days after TCRalphabeta/CD19-depleted stem cell transplant. These receptor sequences come from a male patient aged 2 to 9 who had a stem cell transplant for chronic granulomatous disease, so the T cells may come from the graft donor.

This clonotype was seen a single time. The rearrangement joins TRBV12-3 or TRBV12-4 to TRBJ2-3, with a possible D match to TRBD1 (6 bases). The CDR3 covers 17 residues. Trimming stripped 6 bases from V and 6 bases from J, with 25 bases between. The chain's CDR3 is CASRAPDRGLARDTQYF. Written as DNA, the CDR3 is TGTGCCAGCAGGGCCCCGGACAGAGGTTTAGCGAGGGATACGCAGTATTTT.

Many counts were recorded for this clonotype. The chain carries TRBV7-6 and TRBJ1-2; no definite D call. The length of the CDR3 is 14 residues. CDR1 and CDR2 from the germline V gene are SGHVS and FNYEAQ. The ends were cut back, 0 bases at V and 8 bases at J, with 13 bases in the middle. CDR3: CASSLALEGEGYTF. The CDR3, as DNA: TGTGCCAGCAGCTTAGCCCTAGAGGGCGAAGGCTACACCTTC.

This clonotype appeared many times. The J gene is TRBJ1-1, the V gene TRBV18; no reliable D call. V gave up 6 bases and J gave up 14 bases, with 22 bases separating them. From germline, CDR1 is KGHSH and CDR2 LQKENI. This CDR3 comprises 13 residues. The CDR3 coding sequence is TGTGCCAGCTCGGCCGGACCGGAAAGGGTTAGCTTCTTT. It codes for CASSAGPERVSFF.